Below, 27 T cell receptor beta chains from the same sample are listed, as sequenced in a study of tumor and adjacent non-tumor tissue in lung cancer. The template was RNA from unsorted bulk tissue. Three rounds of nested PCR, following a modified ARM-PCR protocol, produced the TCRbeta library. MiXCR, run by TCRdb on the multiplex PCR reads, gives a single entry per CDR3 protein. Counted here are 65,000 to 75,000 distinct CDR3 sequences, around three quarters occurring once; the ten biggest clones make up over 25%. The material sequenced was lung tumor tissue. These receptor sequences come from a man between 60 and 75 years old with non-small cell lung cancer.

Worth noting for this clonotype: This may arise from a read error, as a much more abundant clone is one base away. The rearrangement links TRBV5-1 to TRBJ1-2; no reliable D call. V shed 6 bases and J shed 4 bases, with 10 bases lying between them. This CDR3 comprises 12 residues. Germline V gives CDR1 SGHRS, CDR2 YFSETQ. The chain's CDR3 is CASNSGIYGYTF. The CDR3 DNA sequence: TGCGCCAGCAACTCCGGGATCTATGGCTACACCTTC.

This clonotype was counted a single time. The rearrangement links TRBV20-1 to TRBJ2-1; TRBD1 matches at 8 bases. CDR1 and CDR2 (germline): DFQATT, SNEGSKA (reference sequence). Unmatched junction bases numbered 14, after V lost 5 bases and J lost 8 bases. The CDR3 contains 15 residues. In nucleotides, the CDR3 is TGCAGTGCTCGGCCAGGACAGGGTCTTTACTATGAGCAGTTCTTC. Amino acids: CSARPGQGLYYEQFF.

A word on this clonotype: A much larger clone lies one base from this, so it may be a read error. This chain's CDR3 is CTSSFGPYNEQFF. The CDR3 DNA reads as TGTACCAGCAGCTTTGGGCCCTACAATGAGCAGTTCTTC. The chain carries TRBV5-6 and TRBJ2-1; D gene unclear. CDR3 size: 13 residues. Germline-derived CDR1 and CDR2 are SGHDT and YYEEEE.

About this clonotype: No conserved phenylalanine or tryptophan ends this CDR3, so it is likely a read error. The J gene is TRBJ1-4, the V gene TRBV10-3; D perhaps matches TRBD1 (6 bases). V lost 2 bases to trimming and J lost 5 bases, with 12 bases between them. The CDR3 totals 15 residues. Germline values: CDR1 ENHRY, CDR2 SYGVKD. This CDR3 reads CAISETGKENEKLFL. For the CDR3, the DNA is TGTGCCATCAGTGAGACAGGGAAAGAAAATGAAAAACTGTTTTTA.

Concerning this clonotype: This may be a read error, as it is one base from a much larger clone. The CDR3 nucleotides are TGTGCCAGCAACTCATCCGGGACTAGCAGCTCCTACAATGAGCAGTTCTTC. Translated: CASNSSGTSSSYNEQFF. The V gene is TRBV7-6, the J gene TRBJ2-1, with TRBD2 matching over 9 bases. From germline, CDR1 is SGHVS and CDR2 FNYEAQ. J lost 0 bases, V lost 7 bases, and 10 bases had no gene match. CDR3 size: 17 residues.

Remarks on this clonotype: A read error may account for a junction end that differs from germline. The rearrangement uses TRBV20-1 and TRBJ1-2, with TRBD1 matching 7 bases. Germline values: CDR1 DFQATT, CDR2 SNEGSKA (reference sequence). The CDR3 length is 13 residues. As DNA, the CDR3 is TGCAGTGCTAGAACAGGGGCTAGTTATGGCTACATCTTC. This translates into CSARTGASYGYIF.

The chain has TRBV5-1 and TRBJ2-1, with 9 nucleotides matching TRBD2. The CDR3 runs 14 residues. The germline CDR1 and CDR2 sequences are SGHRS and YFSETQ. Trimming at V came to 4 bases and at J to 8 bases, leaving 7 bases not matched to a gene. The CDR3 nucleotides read TGCGCCAGCAGCCCAGGGACTAGCCGTCATGAGCAGTTCTTC. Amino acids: CASSPGTSRHEQFF.

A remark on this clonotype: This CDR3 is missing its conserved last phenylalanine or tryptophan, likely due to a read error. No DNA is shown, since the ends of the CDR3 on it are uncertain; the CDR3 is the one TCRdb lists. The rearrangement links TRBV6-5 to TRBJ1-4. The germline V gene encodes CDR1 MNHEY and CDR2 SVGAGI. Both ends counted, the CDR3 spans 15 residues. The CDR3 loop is CASSYRRATNEKVFS.

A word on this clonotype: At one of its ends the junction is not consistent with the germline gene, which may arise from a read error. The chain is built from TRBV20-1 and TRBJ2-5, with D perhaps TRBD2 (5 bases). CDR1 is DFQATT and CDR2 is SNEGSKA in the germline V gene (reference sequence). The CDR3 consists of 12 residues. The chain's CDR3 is CSASVARETQNF. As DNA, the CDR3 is TGCAGTGCTAGTGTCGCTCGGGAAACCCAGAACTTC.

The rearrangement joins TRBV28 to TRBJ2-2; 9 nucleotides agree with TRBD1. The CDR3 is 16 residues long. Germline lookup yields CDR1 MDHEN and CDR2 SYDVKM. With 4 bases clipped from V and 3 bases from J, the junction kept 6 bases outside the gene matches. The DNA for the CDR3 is TGTGCCAGCAGTTCCGGGACAGGGTCGGACACCGGGGAGCTGTTTTTT. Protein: CASSSGTGSDTGELFF.

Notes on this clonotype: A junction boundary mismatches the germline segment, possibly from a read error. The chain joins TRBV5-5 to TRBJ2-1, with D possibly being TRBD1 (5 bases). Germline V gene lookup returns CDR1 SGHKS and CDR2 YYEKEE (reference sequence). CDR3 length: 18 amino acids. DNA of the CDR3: TGTGCCAGCACAAGGCAGGGTGCTCGAAGGGTCCAACTGAATGGGCAGTTCTTC. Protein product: CASTRQGARRVQLNGQFF.

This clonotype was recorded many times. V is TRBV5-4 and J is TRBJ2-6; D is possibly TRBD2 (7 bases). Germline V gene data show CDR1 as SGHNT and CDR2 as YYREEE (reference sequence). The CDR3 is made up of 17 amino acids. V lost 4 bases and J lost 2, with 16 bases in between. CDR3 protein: CASSPIPGGAGANVLTF. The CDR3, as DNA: TGTGCCAGCAGCCCTATACCGGGGGGCGCTGGGGCCAACGTCCTGACTTTC.

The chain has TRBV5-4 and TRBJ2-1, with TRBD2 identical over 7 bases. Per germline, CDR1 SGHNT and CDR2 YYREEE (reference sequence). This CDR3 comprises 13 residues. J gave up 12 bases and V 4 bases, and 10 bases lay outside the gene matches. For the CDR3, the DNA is TGTGCCAGCAGCGTGTTCGGGAGGAACGTGCAGTTCTTC. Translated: CASSVFGRNVQFF.

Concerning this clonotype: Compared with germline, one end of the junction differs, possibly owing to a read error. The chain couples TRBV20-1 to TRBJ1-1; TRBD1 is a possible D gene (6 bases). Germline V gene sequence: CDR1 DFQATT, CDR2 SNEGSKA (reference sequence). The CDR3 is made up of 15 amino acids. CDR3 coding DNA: TGCAGTGCTCCCTTGAGGGGGTCTCTGGACACTGACGCTTTCTTT. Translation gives CSAPLRGSLDTDAFF.

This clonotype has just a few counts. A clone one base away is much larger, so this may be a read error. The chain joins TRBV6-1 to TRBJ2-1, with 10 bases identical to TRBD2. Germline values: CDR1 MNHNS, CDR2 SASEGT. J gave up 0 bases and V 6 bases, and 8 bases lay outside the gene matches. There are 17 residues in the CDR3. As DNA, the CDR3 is TGTGCCAGCAGGGACCCTAGCGGGAGCCCCTCCTACAATGAGCAGTTCTTC. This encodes CASRDPSGSPSYNEQFF.

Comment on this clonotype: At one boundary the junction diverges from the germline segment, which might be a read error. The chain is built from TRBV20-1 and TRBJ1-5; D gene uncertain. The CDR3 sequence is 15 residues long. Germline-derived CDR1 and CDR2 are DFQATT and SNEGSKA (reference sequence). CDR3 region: CSARDFRQFNQPHHF. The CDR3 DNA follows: TGCAGTGCTAGAGATTTTAGGCAGTTCAATCAGCCCCATCATTTT.

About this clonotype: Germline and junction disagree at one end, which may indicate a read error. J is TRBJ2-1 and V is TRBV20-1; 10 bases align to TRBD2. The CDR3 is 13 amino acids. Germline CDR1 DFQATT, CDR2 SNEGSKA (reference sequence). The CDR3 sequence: CIAPGTSVNEQFF. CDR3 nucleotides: TGCATTGCCCCCGGGACTAGCGTAAATGAACAGTTCTTC.

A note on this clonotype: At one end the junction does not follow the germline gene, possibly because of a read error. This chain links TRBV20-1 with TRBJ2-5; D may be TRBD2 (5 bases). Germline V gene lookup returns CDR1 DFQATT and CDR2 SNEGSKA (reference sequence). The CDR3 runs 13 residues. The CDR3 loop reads CSVRVLTSETQYF. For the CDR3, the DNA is TGCAGTGTTAGAGTTTTAACTAGTGAGACCCAATACTTC.

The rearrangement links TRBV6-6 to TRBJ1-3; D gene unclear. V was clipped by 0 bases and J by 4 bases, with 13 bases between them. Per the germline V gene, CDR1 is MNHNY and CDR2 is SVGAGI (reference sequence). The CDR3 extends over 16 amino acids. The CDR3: CASSYSQGGVGNTIYF. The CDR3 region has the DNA TGTGCCAGCAGTTACTCACAAGGAGGCGTGGGAAACACCATATATTTT.

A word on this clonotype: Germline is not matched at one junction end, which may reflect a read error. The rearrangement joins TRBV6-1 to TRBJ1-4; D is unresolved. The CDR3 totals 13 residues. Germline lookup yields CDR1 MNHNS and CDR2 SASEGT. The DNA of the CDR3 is TGTGACAGCGCGGATGGAACTAATGAAAAACAGTTTTTT. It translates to CDSADGTNEKQFF.

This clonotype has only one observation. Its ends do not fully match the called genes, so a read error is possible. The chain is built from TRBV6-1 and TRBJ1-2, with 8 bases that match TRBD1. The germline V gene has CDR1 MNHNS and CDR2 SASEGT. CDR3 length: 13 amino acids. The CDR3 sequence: CASSYGTGDGYIF. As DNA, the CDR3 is TGTGCCAGCAGTTACGGGACAGGTGACGGCTACATCTTC.

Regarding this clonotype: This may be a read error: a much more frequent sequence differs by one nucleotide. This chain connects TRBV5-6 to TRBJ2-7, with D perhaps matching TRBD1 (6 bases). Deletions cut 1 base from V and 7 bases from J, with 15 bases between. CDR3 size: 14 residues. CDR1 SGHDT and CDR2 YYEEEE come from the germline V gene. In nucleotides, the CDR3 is TGTGCCAGCAGCTTGAACCGGGACATCTGGGAGCAGTACTTC. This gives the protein CASSLNRDIWEQYF. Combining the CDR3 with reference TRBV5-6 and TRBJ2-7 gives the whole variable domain DAGVTQSPTHLIKTRGQQVTLRCSPKSGHDTVSWYQQALGQGPQFIFQYYEEEERQRGNFPDRFSGHQFPNYSSELNVNALLLGDSALYLCASSLNRDIWEQYFGPGTRLTVT.

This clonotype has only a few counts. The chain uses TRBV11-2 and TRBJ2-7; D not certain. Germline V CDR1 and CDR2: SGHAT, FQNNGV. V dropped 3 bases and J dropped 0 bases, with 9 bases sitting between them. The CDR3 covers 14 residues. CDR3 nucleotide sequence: TGTGCCAGCAGCTTGTGGGCCGGCTCCTACGAGCAGTACTTC. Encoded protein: CASSLWAGSYEQYF.

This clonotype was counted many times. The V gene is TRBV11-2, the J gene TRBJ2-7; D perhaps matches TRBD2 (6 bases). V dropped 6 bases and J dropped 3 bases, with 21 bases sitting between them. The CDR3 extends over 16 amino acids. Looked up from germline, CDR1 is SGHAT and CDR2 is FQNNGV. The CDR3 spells CASRSLGSSANYEQYF. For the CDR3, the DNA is TGTGCCAGCAGATCCCTCGGGTCTAGCGCGAACTACGAGCAGTACTTC.

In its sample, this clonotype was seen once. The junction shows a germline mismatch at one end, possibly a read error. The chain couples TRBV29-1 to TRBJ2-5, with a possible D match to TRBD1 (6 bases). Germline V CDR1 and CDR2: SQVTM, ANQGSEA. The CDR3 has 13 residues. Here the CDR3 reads CSVPDRYQETQYF. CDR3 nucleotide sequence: TGCAGCGTACCGGACAGATACCAGGAGACCCAGTATTTC.

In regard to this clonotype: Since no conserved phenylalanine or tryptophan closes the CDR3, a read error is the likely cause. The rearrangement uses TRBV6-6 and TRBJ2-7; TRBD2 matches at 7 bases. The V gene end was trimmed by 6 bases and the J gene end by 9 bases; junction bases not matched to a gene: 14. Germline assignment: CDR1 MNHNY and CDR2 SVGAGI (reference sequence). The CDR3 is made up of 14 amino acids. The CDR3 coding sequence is TGTGCCAGCAGACCCGACAGACTAGCAGGAATGCAGTACCTC. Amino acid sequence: CASRPDRLAGMQYL.

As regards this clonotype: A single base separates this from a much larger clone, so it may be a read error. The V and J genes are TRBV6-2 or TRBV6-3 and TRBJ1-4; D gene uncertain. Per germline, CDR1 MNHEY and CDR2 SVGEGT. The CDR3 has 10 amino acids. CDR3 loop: CVSRNEKLFF. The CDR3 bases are TGTGTCAGCCGCAACGAAAAACTGTTTTTT.